This entry is about one T cell receptor (beta chain). These data come from a study of CD8 T cells in Susac syndrome. When the RNA was reverse transcribed, random hexamers were used with an input of roughly 0.45 to 1 ug. Multiplex immunoSEQ PCR targeted 54 Vbeta and 13 Jbeta TCR beta segments. Each CDR3 protein gets one entry after TCRdb re-called the immunoSEQ multiplex PCR reads with MiXCR. This sample yields about 200,000 distinct CDR3 sequences, of which 80% to 95% are seen a single time; around 0.15% belongs to the top ten. The CDR3 sequence is 15 residues long. Germline CDR1 MNHEY, CDR2 SMNVEV (reference sequence). Trimming removed 6 bases from V and 0 bases from J, with 14 bases in between. In blood CD8+ and CD4+ T cells, TCR beta underwent sequencing. The multiple sclerosis control group was made up of treatment-naive patients with stable or active relapsing-remitting disease. The CD8+ and CD4+ T cells were isolated magnetically using a negative isolation approach, whereas the TEMRA cells were enriched by FACS.

The J gene is TRBJ1-1, the V gene TRBV27, with a possible D match to TRBD1 (6 bases). The sample was CD8+ T cells from PBMCs. This sequence originates from a human donor with multiple sclerosis. CDR3 in DNA: TGTGCCAGCAGGGACAGAACCAACATGAACACTGAAGCTTTCTTT. Translating it yields CASRDRTNMNTEAFF.